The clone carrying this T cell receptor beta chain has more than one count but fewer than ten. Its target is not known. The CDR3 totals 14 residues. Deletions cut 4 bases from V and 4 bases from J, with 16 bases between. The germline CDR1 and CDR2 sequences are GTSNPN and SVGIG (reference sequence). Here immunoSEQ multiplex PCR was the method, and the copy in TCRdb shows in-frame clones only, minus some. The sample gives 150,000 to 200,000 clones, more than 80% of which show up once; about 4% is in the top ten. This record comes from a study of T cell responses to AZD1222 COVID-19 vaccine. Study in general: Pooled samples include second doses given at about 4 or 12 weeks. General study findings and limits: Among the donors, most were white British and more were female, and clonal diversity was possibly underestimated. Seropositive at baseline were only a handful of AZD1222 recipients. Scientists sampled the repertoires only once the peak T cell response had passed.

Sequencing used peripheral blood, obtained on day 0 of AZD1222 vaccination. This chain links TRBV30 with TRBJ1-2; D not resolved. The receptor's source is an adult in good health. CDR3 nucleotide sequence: TGTGCCTGGAATCGCGCAATCCCCTCCTATGGCTACACCTTC. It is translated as CAWNRAIPSYGYTF.